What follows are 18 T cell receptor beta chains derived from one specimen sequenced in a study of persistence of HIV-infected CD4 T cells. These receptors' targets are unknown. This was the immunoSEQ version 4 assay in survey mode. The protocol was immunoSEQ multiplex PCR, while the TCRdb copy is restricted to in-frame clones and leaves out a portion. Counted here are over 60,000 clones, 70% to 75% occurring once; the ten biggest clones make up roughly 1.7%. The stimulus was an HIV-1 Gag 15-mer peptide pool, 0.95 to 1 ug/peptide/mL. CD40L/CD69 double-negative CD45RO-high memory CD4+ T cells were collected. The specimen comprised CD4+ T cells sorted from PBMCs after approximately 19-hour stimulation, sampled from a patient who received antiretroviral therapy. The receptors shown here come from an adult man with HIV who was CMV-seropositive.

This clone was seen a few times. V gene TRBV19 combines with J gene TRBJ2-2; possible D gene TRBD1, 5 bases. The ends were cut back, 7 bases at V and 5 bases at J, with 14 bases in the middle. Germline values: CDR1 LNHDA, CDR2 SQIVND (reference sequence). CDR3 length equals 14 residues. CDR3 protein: CASTAGFGTGELFF. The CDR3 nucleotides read TGTGCCAGTACGGCAGGGTTCGGAACCGGGGAGCTGTTTTTT.

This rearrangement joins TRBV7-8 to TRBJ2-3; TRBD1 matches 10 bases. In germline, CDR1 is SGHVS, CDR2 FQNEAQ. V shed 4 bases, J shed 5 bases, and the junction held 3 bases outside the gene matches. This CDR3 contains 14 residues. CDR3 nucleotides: TGTGCCAGCAGCTACGGACAGGGGGAAGATACGCAGTATTTT. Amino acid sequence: CASSYGQGEDTQYF.

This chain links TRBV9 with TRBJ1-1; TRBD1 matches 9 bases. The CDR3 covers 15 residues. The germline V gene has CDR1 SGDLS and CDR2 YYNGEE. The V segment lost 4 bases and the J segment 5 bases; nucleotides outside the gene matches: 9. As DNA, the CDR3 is TGTGCCAGCAGCCCAACCGGGACAGGGAGAACTGAAGCTTTCTTT. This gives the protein CASSPTGTGRTEAFF.

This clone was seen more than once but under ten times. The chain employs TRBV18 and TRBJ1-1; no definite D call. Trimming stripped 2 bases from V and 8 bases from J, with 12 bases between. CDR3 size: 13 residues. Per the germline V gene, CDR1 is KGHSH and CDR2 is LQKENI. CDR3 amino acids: CASSPTGRREAFF. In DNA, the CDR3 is TGTGCCAGCTCACCAACGGGGAGAAGGGAAGCTTTCTTT.

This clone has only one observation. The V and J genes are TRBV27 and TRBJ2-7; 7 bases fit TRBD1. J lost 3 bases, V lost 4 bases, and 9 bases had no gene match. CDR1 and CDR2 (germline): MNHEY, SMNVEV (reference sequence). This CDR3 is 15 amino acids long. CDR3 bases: TGTGCCAGCAGTTCATTCAGGGGGATTAACTACGAGCAGTACTTC. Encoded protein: CASSSFRGINYEQYF.

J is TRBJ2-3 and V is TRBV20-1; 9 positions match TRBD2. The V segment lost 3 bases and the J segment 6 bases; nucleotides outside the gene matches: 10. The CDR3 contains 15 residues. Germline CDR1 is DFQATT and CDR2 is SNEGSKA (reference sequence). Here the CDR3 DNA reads TGCAGTGCTAGTCCCTTAGCGGGGGCCACGGATACGCAGTATTTT. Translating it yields CSASPLAGATDTQYF.

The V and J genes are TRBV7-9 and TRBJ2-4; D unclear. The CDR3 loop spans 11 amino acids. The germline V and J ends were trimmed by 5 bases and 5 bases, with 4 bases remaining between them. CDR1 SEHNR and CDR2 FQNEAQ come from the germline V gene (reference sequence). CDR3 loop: CASSLQNIQYF. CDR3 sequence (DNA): TGTGCCAGCAGCCTCCAAAACATTCAGTACTTC.

CDR3 sequence reads: CASSFREVNEQYF. Written as DNA, the CDR3 is TGTGCCAGCAGTTTTCGAGAGGTCAACGAGCAGTACTTC. The chain links TRBV6-6 to TRBJ2-7; no clear D. V was clipped by 4 bases and J by 5 bases, with 12 bases between them. The germline V gene has CDR1 MNHNY and CDR2 SVGAGI (reference sequence). The CDR3 covers 13 residues.

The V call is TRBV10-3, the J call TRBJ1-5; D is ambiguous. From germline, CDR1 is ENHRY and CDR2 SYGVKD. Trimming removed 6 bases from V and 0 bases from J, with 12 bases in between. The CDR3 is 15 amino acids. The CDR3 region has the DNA TGTGCCATCAGGAACAGTAATTATAGCAATCAGCCCCAGCATTTT. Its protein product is CAIRNSNYSNQPQHF.

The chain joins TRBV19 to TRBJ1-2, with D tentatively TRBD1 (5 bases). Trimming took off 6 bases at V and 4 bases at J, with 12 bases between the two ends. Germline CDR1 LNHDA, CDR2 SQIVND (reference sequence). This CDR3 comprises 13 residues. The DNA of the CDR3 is TGTGCCAGTAGAGATGGGGGACGCTATGGCTACACCTTC. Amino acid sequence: CASRDGGRYGYTF.

The CDR3, as DNA: TGTGCCAGCAGTTTAGAAGGGACAGGGAATGGCTACACCTTC. Amino acid sequence: CASSLEGTGNGYTF. The chain has TRBV27 and TRBJ1-2, with 9 bases that match TRBD1. Germline V gene data show CDR1 as MNHEY and CDR2 as SMNVEV (reference sequence). V was pared by 2 bases and J by 6 bases, with 4 bases of the junction left unmatched. The CDR3 loop spans 14 amino acids.

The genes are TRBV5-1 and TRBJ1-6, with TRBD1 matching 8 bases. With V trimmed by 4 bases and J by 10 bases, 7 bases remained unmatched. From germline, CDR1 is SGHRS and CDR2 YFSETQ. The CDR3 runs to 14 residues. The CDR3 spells CASSPDRAGSPLHF. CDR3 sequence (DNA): TGCGCCAGCAGCCCGGACAGGGCCGGGTCACCCCTCCACTTT.

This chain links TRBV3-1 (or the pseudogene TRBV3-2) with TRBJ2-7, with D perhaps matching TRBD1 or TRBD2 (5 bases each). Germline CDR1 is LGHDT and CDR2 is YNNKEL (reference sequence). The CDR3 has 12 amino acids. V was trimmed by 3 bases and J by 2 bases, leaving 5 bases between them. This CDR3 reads CASSQGAYEQYF. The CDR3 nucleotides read TGTGCCAGCAGCCAGGGGGCCTACGAGCAGTACTTC.

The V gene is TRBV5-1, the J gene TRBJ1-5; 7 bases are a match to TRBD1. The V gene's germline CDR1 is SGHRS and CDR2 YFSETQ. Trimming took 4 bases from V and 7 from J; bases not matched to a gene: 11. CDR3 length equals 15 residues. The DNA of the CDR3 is TGCGCCAGCAGCACCTCAGGGGGAAGGGAGCAGCCCCAGCATTTT. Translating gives CASSTSGGREQPQHF. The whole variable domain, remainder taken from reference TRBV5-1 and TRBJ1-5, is KAGVTQTPRYLIKTRGQQVTLSCSPISGHRSVSWYQQTPGQGLQFLFEYFSETQRNKGNFPGRFSGRQFSNSRSEMNVSTLELGDSALYLCASSTSGGREQPQHFGDGTRLSIL.

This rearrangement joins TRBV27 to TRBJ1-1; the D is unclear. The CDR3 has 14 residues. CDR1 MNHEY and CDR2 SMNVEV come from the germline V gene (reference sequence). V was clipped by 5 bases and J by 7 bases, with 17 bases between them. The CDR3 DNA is TGTGCCAGCAGTGCGGATCTAGGTAGTATTGAAGCTTTCTTT. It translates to CASSADLGSIEAFF.

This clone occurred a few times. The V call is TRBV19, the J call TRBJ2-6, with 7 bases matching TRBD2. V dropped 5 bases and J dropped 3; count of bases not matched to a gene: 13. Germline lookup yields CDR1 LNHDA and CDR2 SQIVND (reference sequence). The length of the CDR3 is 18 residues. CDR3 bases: TGTGCCAGTAGTCCCTTTGTGGGGGAGGGTTATGGGGCCAACGTCCTGACTTTC. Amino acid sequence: CASSPFVGEGYGANVLTF.

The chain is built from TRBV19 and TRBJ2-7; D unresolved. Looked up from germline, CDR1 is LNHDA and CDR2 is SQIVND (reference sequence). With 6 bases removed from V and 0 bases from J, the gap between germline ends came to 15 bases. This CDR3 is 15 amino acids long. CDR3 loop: CASRARRNPSYEQYF. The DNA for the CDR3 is TGTGCCAGTAGAGCGAGAAGGAACCCCTCCTACGAGCAGTACTTC. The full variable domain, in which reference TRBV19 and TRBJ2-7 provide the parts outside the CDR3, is DGGITQSPKYLFRKEGQNVTLSCEQNLNHDAMYWYRQDPGQGLRLIYYSQIVNDFQKGDIAEGYSVSREKKESFPLTVTSAQKNPTAFYLCASRARRNPSYEQYFGPGTRLTVT.

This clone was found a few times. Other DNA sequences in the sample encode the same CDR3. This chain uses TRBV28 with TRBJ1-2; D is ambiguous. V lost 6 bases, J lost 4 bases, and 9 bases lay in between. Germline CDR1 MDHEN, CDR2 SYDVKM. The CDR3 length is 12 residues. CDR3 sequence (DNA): TGTGCCAGCAGAAGGTCTGGCTATGGCTACACCTTC. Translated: CASRRSGYGYTF.